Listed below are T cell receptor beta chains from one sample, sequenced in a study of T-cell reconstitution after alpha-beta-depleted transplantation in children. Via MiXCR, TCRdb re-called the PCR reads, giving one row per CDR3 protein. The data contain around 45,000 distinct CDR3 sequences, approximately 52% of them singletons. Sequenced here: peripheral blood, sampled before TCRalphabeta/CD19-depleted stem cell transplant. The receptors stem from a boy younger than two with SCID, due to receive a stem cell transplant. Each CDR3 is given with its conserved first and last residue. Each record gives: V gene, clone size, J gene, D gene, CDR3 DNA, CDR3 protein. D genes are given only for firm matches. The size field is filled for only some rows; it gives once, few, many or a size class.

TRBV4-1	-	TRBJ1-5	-	TGCGCCAGCAGCCAAGAGTGGGGGGGCCATCAGCCCCAGCATTTT	CASSQEWGGHQPQHF
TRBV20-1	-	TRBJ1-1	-	TGCAGTGCTTTGGACAGTGTGTCATTTAACGTGAAAGCTTTCTTT	CSALDSVSFNVKAFF
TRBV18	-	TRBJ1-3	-	TGTGCCAGCTCACCACCATCCGGCTCTGGAAACACCATATATTTT	CASSPPSGSGNTIYF
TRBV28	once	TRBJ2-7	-	TGTGCCAGCAGCTCTTGGCCCCGCGAGCAGTACTTC	CASSSWPREQYF
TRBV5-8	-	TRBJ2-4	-	TGTGCCAGCAGCTTGGTGCAGGCCGGCAAAAACATTCAGTACTTC	CASSLVQAGKNIQYF
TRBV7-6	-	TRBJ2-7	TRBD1	TGTGCCAGCAGCTCCGGGACAGGGGTTTACGAGCAGTACTTC	CASSSGTGVYEQYF
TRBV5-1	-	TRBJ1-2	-	TGCGCCAGCAGCTTGGCGGGTTTGAGGTCCTATGGCTACACCTTC	CASSLAGLRSYGYTF
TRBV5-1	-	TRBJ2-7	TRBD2	TGCGCCAGCAGCTTCGGACTAGCAGAACCTTACGAGCAGTACTTC	CASSFGLAEPYEQYF
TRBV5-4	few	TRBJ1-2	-	TGTGCCAGCAGCTTTCCGCAGGGTAGTTATGGCTACACCTTC	CASSFPQGSYGYTF
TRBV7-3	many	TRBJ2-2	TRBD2	TGTGCCAGCAGCTTGGCTAGCGGCACCGGGGAGCTGTTTTTT	CASSLASGTGELFF
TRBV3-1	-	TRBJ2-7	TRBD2	TGTGCCAGCAGCCATCTGCGCGGGGCGGGGGACTACTACGAGCAGTACTTC	CASSHLRGAGDYYEQYF
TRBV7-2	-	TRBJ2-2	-	TGTGCCAGCAGCTTAGGTGTACGGGTCACCGGGGAGCTGTTTTTT	CASSLGVRVTGELFF
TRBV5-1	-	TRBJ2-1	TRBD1	TGCGCCAGCAGCTTTACAGGGGGCCAACAGTTCTTC	CASSFTGGQQFF
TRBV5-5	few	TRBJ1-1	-	TGTGCCAGCAGCTTGAGGGGGATGGACACTGAAGCTTTCTTT	CASSLRGMDTEAFF
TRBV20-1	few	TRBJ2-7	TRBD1	TGCAGTGTTCGTGGGACAGGGGCCTACGAGCAGTACTTC	CSVRGTGAYEQYF
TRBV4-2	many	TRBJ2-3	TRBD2	TGTGCCAGCAGCCAAGAAAGTGGCGGGGGGGGCACAGATACGCAGTATTTT	CASSQESGGGGTDTQYF
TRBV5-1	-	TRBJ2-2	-	TGCGCCAGCAGCCGTTCTGGGCAGCCGAACACCGGGGAGCTGTCTTTT	CASSRSGQPNTGELSF
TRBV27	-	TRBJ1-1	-	TGTGCCAGCAGTCCTCTCACAGCGATGAACACTGAAGCTTTCTTT	CASSPLTAMNTEAFF
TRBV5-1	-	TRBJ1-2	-	TGCGCCAGCAGCCTCTCCGGGGACTATGGCTACACCTTC	CASSLSGDYGYTF
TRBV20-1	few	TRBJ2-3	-	TGCAGTGCTAGCCCCGGCACAGATACGCAGTATTTT	CSASPGTDTQYF
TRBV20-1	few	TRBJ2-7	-	TGCAGTGCGGTTCCGGACAGTAACTCCTACGAGCAGTACTTC	CSAVPDSNSYEQYF
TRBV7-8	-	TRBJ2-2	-	TGTGCCAGCAGCTTAGCCACCACTACTGGCCCGACGGGCGGGGAGCTGTTTTTT	CASSLATTTGPTGGELFF
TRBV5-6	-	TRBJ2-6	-	TGTGCCAGCAGCACCACAGGGACTGGGGCCAACGTCCTGACTTTC	CASSTTGTGANVLTF
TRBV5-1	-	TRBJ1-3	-	TGCGCCAGCAGCTTGACAGGACGAGGAAACACCATATATTTT	CASSLTGRGNTIYF
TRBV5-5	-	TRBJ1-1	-	TGTGCCAGCAGCTGGGACGGACTGAACACTGAAGCTTTCTTT	CASSWDGLNTEAFF
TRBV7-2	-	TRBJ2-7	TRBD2	TGTGCCAGCAGCTTAGCCCAAAGAGGACTAGCGGGGGTTCGTGAGCAGTACTTC	CASSLAQRGLAGVREQYF
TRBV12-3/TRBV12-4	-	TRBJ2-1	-	TGTGCCAGTGGGGGGACCTTATACAATGAGCAGTTCTTC	CASGGTLYNEQFF
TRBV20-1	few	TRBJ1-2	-	TGCAGTGCTTCTAGAGGGACCTGGGGTAACTATGGCTACACCTTC	CSASRGTWGNYGYTF
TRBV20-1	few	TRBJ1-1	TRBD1	TGCAGGGTTACAGGGGGAATGAACACTGAAGCTTTCTTT	CRVTGGMNTEAFF
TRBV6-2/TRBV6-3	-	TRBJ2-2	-	TGTGCCAGCAGTTACGCGGGAACAAACACCGGGGAGCTGTTTTTT	CASSYAGTNTGELFF
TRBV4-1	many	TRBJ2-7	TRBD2	TGCGCCAGCAGCCAAGGAGAGGCGGGGGGATCCTACGAGCAGTACTTC	CASSQGEAGGSYEQYF
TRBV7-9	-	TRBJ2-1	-	TGTGCCAGCAGATATACAATGGAGCAGTTCTTC	CASRYTMEQFF
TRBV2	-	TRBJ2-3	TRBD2	TGTGCCAGCCTACTAGCGGTTGAATCCACAGATACGCAGTATTTT	CASLLAVESTDTQYF
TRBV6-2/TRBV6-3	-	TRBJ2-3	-	TGTGCCAGCGGTCAGGACTACAACACAGATACGCAGTATTTT	CASGQDYNTDTQYF
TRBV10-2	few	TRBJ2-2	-	TGCGCCAGCAGGGGGGCCAGAGACACCGGGGAGCTGTTTTTT	CASRGARDTGELFF
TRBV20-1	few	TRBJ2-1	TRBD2	TGCAGTGCTACTCAACTAGCGAGCTCCTACAATGAGCAGTTCTTC	CSATQLASSYNEQFF
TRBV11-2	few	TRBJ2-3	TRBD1	TGTGCCAGCAGCCCGGGACAGGGGGGAGATACGCAGTATTTT	CASSPGQGGDTQYF
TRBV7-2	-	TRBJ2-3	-	TGTGCCAGCAGCTTATCGTTTAGCACAGATACGCAGTATTTT	CASSLSFSTDTQYF
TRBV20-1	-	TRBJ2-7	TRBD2	TGCAGTGCCGCCGGGACTAGCGGGAGCGAGCAGTACTTC	CSAAGTSGSEQYF
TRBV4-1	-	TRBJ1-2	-	TGCGCCAGCAGCCGGGGTGATGGCTACACCTTC	CASSRGDGYTF
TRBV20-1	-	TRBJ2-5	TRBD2	TGCAGTGCTATGACTAGCGGGGAAGAGACCCAGTACTTC	CSAMTSGEETQYF
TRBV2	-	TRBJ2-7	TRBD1	TGTGCCAGCAGTGCAGCCGGGACAGGGGATTCCTACGAGCAGTACTTC	CASSAAGTGDSYEQYF
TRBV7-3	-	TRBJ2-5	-	TGTGCCAGCAGCTTAACGAACGGAAAGGGAGAGACCCAGTACTTC	CASSLTNGKGETQYF
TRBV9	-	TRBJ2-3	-	TGTGCCAGCAGCGTAGCGGTAGCGAGGGGGTTGGCAGATACGCAGTATTTT	CASSVAVARGLADTQYF
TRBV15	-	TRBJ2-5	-	TGTGCCACCAGTAAGGACAGCTTACAAGAGACCCAGTACTTC	CATSKDSLQETQYF
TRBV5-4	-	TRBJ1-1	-	TGTGCCAGCAGCTTGGGACAGGTGAACACTGAAGCTTTCTTT	CASSLGQVNTEAFF
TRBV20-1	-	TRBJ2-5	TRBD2	TGCAGTGCTACACCCGGCGGGGGAGAGACCCAGTACTTC	CSATPGGGETQYF
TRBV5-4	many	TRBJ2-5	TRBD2	TGTGCCAGCAGCGTAGCGGGGGCGGGGGAGACCCAGTACTTC	CASSVAGAGETQYF
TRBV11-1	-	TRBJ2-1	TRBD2	TGTGCCAGCAGCCCGACGCACCAGACTAGCGGTACCTACAATGAGCAGTTCTTC	CASSPTHQTSGTYNEQFF
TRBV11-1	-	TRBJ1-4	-	TGTGCCAGCAGCATGAGAATCAGTGAAAAACTGTTTTTT	CASSMRISEKLFF
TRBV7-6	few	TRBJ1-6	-	TGTGCCAGCAGCGATGGGAATTCACCCCTCCACTTT	CASSDGNSPLHF
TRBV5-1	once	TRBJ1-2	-	TGCGCCAGCAGCCTCGGCAGGGACCCGATATATGGCTACACCTTC	CASSLGRDPIYGYTF